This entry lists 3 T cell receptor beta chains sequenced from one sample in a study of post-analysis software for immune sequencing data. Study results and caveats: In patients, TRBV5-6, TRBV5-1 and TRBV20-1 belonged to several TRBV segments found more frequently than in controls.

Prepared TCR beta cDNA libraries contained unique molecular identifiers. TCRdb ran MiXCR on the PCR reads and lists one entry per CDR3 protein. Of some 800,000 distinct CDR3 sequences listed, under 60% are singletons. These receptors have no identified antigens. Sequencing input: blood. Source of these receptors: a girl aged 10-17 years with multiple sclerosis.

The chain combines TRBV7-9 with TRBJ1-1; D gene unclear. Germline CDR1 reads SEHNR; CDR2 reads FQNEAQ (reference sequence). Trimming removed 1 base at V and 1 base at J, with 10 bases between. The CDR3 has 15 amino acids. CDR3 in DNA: TGTGCCAGCAGCTTAGGTGCCAGCGAGAACACTGAAGCTTTCTTT. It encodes CASSLGASENTEAFF.

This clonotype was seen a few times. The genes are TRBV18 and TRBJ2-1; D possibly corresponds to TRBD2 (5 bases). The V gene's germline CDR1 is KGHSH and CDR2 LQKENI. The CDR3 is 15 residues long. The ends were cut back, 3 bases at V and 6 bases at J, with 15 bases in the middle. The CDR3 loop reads CASSPTRGSPNEQFF. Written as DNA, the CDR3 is TGTGCCAGCTCACCCACTAGAGGCTCACCCAATGAGCAGTTCTTC.

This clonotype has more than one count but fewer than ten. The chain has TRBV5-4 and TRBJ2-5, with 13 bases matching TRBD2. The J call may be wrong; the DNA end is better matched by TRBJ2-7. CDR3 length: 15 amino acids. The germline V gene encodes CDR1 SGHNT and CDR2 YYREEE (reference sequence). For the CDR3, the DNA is TGTGCCAGCAGCTTTGGGACTAGCGGGACAACCGAGCAGTACTTC. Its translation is CASSFGTSGTTEQYF.